Listed below are T cell receptor beta chains from one sample, sequenced in a study of cytomegalovirus exposure and HLA in healthy donors. The assay was immunoSEQ multiplex PCR, and TCRdb's table has in-frame clones only and misses some. The repertoire includes about 160,000 clones, roughly 80% of them detected once, and under 2% sits in the top ten. Sample: PBMCs. These receptors came from a man between 18 and 29 years old in good health and CMV-seronegative. CDR3s include the opening cysteine and the closing phenylalanine or tryptophan. The D gene is left open where the match is weak. The size entry is marked missing in some rows and otherwise reads once, few, many or a size class.

d_call	clone_size	v_call	j_call	cdr3_nt	cdr3_aa
NA	few	TRBV4-2	TRBJ2-2	TGTGCCAGCACCCAAAGCACGGCGAACACCGGGGAGCTGTTTTTT	CASTQSTANTGELFF
NA	NA	TRBV29-1	TRBJ2-1	TGCAGCGCCCGCGCATCCTACAATGAGCAGTTCTTC	CSARASYNEQFF
NA	NA	TRBV7-3	TRBJ1-3	TGTGCCAGCAGCTTATACCCCCAGGGCCGCTCTGGAAACACCATATATTTT	CASSLYPQGRSGNTIYF
NA	once	TRBV4-1	TRBJ2-3	TGCGCCAGCAGCCAAGGGGGAGTTTACACAGATACGCAGTATTTT	CASSQGGVYTDTQYF
TRBD1	NA	TRBV7-9	TRBJ1-5	TGTGCCAGCAGCTTAGGACAGGGGAGCGGACAGCCCCAGCATTTT	CASSLGQGSGQPQHF
NA	NA	TRBV4-1	TRBJ2-5	TGCGCCAGCAGCCCCCAAGGTGTTAGCTCGGAGACCCAGTACTTC	CASSPQGVSSETQYF
TRBD1	NA	TRBV27	TRBJ2-7	TGTGCCAGCAGTTTTCGGGACAGTGTTAACGAGCAGTACTTC	CASSFRDSVNEQYF
TRBD2	NA	TRBV5-1	TRBJ2-5	TGCGCCAGCAGCCCCACGGGGGGGGCCCAGTACTTC	CASSPTGGAQYF
NA	NA	TRBV6-1	TRBJ2-7	TGTGCCAGCAGTGGGCGTCACAGGGGAGCGGGCGAGCAGTACTTC	CASSGRHRGAGEQYF
NA	few	TRBV6-5	TRBJ2-3	TGTGCCAGCACCCGTTCGGATACGCAGTATTTT	CASTRSDTQYF
NA	NA	TRBV11-3	TRBJ2-7	TGTGCCAGCAGCTTCCCGGACAGCACCTACGAGCAGTACTTC	CASSFPDSTYEQYF
NA	NA	TRBV19	TRBJ2-1	TGTGCCAGTAGTATCCTCCTCACTAGCCCATATGGGAATGAGCAGTTCTTC	CASSILLTSPYGNEQFF
NA	NA	TRBV2	TRBJ2-1	TGTGCCAGCAGTGAAGCGGCCAGGGTATCCTACAATGAGCAGTTCTTC	CASSEAARVSYNEQFF
TRBD1	NA	TRBV5-6	TRBJ2-7	TGTGCCAGCAGCAGGGGACAGGTGAGCTCCTACGAGCAGTACTTC	CASSRGQVSSYEQYF
NA	NA	TRBV27	TRBJ2-3	TGTGCCAGCAGTTTATTAGGGGCAGATACGCAGTATTTT	CASSLLGADTQYF
NA	NA	TRBV7-3	TRBJ2-1	TGTGCCAGCAGCTTCTCCGGGTCCAATGAGCAGTTCTTC	CASSFSGSNEQFF
TRBD1	NA	TRBV19	TRBJ1-1	TGTGCCAGTAACCCGGGACAGCGGATGGGGGTGAACACTGAAGCTTTCTTT	CASNPGQRMGVNTEAFF
NA	NA	TRBV6-1	TRBJ1-3	TGTGCCAGCAGTTTGGACAGCTCTGGAAACACCATATATTTT	CASSLDSSGNTIYF
NA	NA	TRBV5-6	TRBJ1-5	TGTGCCAGCAGCTTGGAAGGAGCGGGTAGCAATCAGCCCCAGCATTTT	CASSLEGAGSNQPQHF
TRBD2	few	TRBV30	TRBJ2-1	TGTGCCTGGAGTGTCAGAAAGAGCGGGGGATACAATGAGCAGTTCTTC	CAWSVRKSGGYNEQFF
TRBD1	NA	TRBV7-2	TRBJ2-1	TGTGCCAGCAGCTTAAGAGGACAGGGGAACAATGAGCAGTTCTTC	CASSLRGQGNNEQFF
NA	NA	TRBV6-4	TRBJ1-6	TGTGCCAGCAGCCCCAGCGGAGGCTATAATTCACCCCTCCACTTT	CASSPSGGYNSPLHF
NA	once	TRBV4-1	TRBJ2-1	TGCGCCAGCAGCCAACCGAGACAGCGTCTAAATGAGCAGTTCTTC	CASSQPRQRLNEQFF
TRBD2	NA	TRBV6-1	TRBJ2-5	TGTGCCAGCAGTGCCTCGGTGCGGGGGGGCCCCAGCGAGACCCAGTACTTC	CASSASVRGGPSETQYF
NA	NA	TRBV30	TRBJ2-2	TGTGCCTGGAGTTACGGCGGGGAGCTGTTTTTT	CAWSYGGELFF
NA	once	TRBV7-6	TRBJ1-4	TGTGCCAGCAGCTCCGAGGGGGTAGGAAATGAAAAACTGTTTTTT	CASSSEGVGNEKLFF
NA	NA	TRBV7-7	TRBJ1-2	TGTGCCAGCAGCTTAGACAGGGTCCATGGCTACACCTTC	CASSLDRVHGYTF
TRBD1	NA	TRBV18	TRBJ1-2	TGTGCCAGCTCACCGGACAGGGACTGGGGCTACACCTTC	CASSPDRDWGYTF
TRBD2	NA	TRBV29-1	TRBJ2-5	TGCAGCGTCGAAGGACTAGCGGGAGACGTAGAGACCCAGTACTTC	CSVEGLAGDVETQYF
TRBD1	NA	TRBV5-1	TRBJ2-3	TGCGCCAGCAGCCGCGGGACAGGGGAGGCAGATACGCAGTATTTT	CASSRGTGEADTQYF
NA	NA	TRBV7-3	TRBJ1-2	TGTGCCAGCAGCTTAGGGAGGGACAATGGCTACACCTTC	CASSLGRDNGYTF
TRBD2	NA	TRBV6-5	TRBJ2-3	TGTGCCAGCAGTTCCGCGGGAGTGGCAGATACGCAGTATTTT	CASSSAGVADTQYF
TRBD2	NA	TRBV6-4	TRBJ2-3	TGTGCCAGCAGTGACGGCGGGGGGGCTATAGATACGCAGTATTTT	CASSDGGGAIDTQYF
NA	once	TRBV11-2	TRBJ2-1	TGTGCCAGCAGCTTAGCGCGGATCCGGAATGAGCAGTTCTTC	CASSLARIRNEQFF
NA	few	TRBV2	TRBJ1-3	TGTGCCAGCAGCCGGGAGCCCTCTGGAAACACCATATATTTT	CASSREPSGNTIYF
NA	NA	TRBV4-1	TRBJ1-1	TGCGCCAGCAGCCAAGATCGGGGGAGGACTGAAGCTTTCTTT	CASSQDRGRTEAFF
NA	NA	TRBV6-1	TRBJ1-6	TGTGCCAGTCCCTTAACAGACAGGAGCAATTCACCCCTCCACTTT	CASPLTDRSNSPLHF
NA	few	TRBV2	TRBJ2-3	TGTGCCAGCAGTGTCGGGCTAGCTGGAGGAAGCACGCAGTATTTT	CASSVGLAGGSTQYF
NA	NA	TRBV7-9	TRBJ2-1	TGTGCCAGCAGCTTAGTTAGCGGCTCCTACAATGAGCAGTTCTTC	CASSLVSGSYNEQFF
TRBD1	NA	TRBV11-2	TRBJ1-2	TGTGCCAGCAGCTCTGCCCGGGGACAGCGGTTTGGTAGCTACACCTTC	CASSSARGQRFGSYTF
TRBD1	NA	TRBV28	TRBJ1-2	TGTGCCAGCAGTTCCCCTGGCAGGGGGCTGGGCGGCTACACCTTC	CASSSPGRGLGGYTF
TRBD2	NA	TRBV15	TRBJ2-7	TGTGCCACCAGCAGAGATCGTATTAGCGGGAGCCACGAGCAGTACTTC	CATSRDRISGSHEQYF
NA	NA	TRBV7-6	TRBJ2-2	TGTGCCAGCAGCGGTCGAGAGCGGGAGCTGTTTTTT	CASSGRERELFF
TRBD1	NA	TRBV19	TRBJ2-7	TGTGCCAGTACCAGAGGGACAGGGCACCACGAGCAGTACTTC	CASTRGTGHHEQYF
TRBD2	NA	TRBV5-1	TRBJ2-7	TGCGCCAGCAGCCGGGCGAATCGAGCGGGAGGCGACGAGCAGTACTTC	CASSRANRAGGDEQYF
NA	NA	TRBV28	TRBJ1-1	TGTGCCAGCAGTCCACTCAGGGGTATTGAAGCTTTCTTT	CASSPLRGIEAFF
TRBD2	few	TRBV25-1	TRBJ2-7	TGTGCCAGCAGTCCACAAAAGGGTGGGAGGGCCCTCTGGGGCGAGCAGTACTTC	CASSPQKGGRALWGEQYF